A single sample gave rise to the 32 T cell receptor beta chains below, sequenced in a study of blood T cell repertoires in COVID-19. Some clones are missing from TCRdb's copy, which holds only in-frame ones; the method was immunoSEQ multiplex PCR. The sample has roughly 320,000 clones, almost 85% seen once; the top ten hold 7.2%. Sequenced: peripheral blood. These receptors came from a human donor in a cohort sampled during active COVID-19.

CDR3 sequence reads: CASSFGGGFSTDTQYF. The CDR3 DNA reads as TGTGCCAGCAGCTTTGGGGGAGGGTTCAGCACAGATACGCAGTATTTT. This chain connects TRBV5-4 to TRBJ2-3, with 7 bases lining up with TRBD2. Germline trimming cut 2 bases from V and 0 bases from J; bases unmatched to any gene: 6. Germline lookup yields CDR1 SGHNT and CDR2 YYREEE (reference sequence). This CDR3 comprises 16 residues.

This clone has only one observation. The J gene is TRBJ2-3, the V gene TRBV19; D perhaps matches TRBD2 (6 bases). Trimming removed 1 base from V and 6 bases from J, with 8 bases in between. Germline CDR1 and CDR2: LNHDA and SQIVND (reference sequence). This CDR3 comprises 13 residues. This CDR3 reads CASSIGEADTQYF. DNA of the CDR3: TGTGCCAGTAGTATAGGGGAGGCGGATACGCAGTATTTT.

The chain combines TRBV4-1 with TRBJ2-1, with TRBD1 as a possible D gene (6 bases). The CDR3 runs 18 residues. Trimming cost V 0 bases and J 0 bases, with 15 bases left between them. The germline V gene encodes CDR1 MGHRA and CDR2 YSYEKL. The CDR3 nucleotides are TGCGCCAGCAGCCAAGATCTTTTGACAGGAGACTCCTACAATGAGCAGTTCTTC. It yields the protein CASSQDLLTGDSYNEQFF.

The table lists this clone with a count of one. This chain links TRBV7-9 with TRBJ1-1; D gene uncertain. Germline V gives CDR1 SEHNR, CDR2 FQNEAQ (reference sequence). The CDR3 contains 15 residues. V was trimmed by 8 bases and J by 10 bases, leaving 26 bases between them. The CDR3 reads CASGRQRGLRSGAFF. CDR3 in DNA: TGTGCCAGCGGAAGACAACGGGGATTAAGATCAGGAGCTTTCTTT.

This chain uses TRBV27 with TRBJ2-3; D possibly corresponds to TRBD2 (7 bases). V dropped 6 bases and J dropped 5 bases, with 21 bases sitting between them. The CDR3 contains 16 residues. Germline V gives CDR1 MNHEY, CDR2 SMNVEV (reference sequence). DNA for the CDR3: TGTGCCAGCAGATACACTAGCGAGGGGGGGTTAGATACGCAGTATTTT. Protein sequence: CASRYTSEGGLDTQYF.

The chain links TRBV6-5 to TRBJ2-5; D might be TRBD2 (5 bases). The CDR3 covers 14 residues. CDR1 is MNHEY, CDR2 SVGAGI, per germline. Trimming removed 8 bases at V and 4 bases at J, with 17 bases between. CDR3 amino acids: CASARRGSVETQYF. The CDR3 nucleotides are TGTGCCAGCGCCCGACGAGGGAGTGTAGAGACCCAGTACTTC.

The chain links TRBV15 to TRBJ1-4, with TRBD1 identical over 8 bases. Germline V gene sequence: CDR1 LNHNV, CDR2 YYDKDF (reference sequence). The CDR3 has 17 amino acids. The V segment lost 4 bases and the J segment 7 bases; nucleotides outside the gene matches: 14. CDR3 sequence: CATSITGGIFDGEKLFF. The CDR3 DNA reads as TGTGCCACCAGCATAACAGGGGGGATTTTTGATGGTGAAAAACTGTTTTTT.

The genes are TRBV3-1 (or the pseudogene TRBV3-2) and TRBJ2-1; D uncertain. CDR1 is LGHDT, CDR2 YNNKEL, per germline (reference sequence). The CDR3 is made up of 13 amino acids. V was cut by 0 bases and J by 15 bases, with 15 bases left in between. CDR3 amino acids: CASSQEGPWSLFF. CDR3 coding DNA: TGTGCCAGCAGCCAAGAAGGCCCATGGAGCCTGTTCTTC.

This chain joins TRBV9 and TRBJ1-4, with D maybe TRBD1 (6 bases). The CDR3 sequence is 15 residues long. Trimming took off 3 bases at V and 3 bases at J, with 12 bases between the two ends. The germline V gene has CDR1 SGDLS and CDR2 YYNGEE. CDR3 sequence: CASSDREGPNEKLFF. CDR3 sequence (DNA): TGTGCCAGCAGCGACAGGGAAGGGCCTAATGAAAAACTGTTTTTT.

The rearrangement joins TRBV7-3 to TRBJ2-3, with TRBD2 matching 7 bases. The V gene's germline CDR1 is SGHTA and CDR2 FQGTGA. V was clipped by 5 bases and J by 0 bases; unmatched bases: 5. This CDR3 contains 15 residues. This chain's CDR3 is CASSAGVPSTDTQYF. The CDR3 nucleotides are TGTGCCAGCAGCGCGGGGGTCCCCAGCACAGATACGCAGTATTTT.

The rearrangement links TRBV3-1 (or the pseudogene TRBV3-2) to TRBJ1-2; D is unclear. CDR3 length: 14 residues. Germline CDR1 reads LGHDT; CDR2 reads YNNKEL (reference sequence). V was clipped by 4 bases and J by 4 bases, with 13 bases between them. CDR3 amino acids: CASSPWTDPYGYTF. CDR3 in DNA: TGTGCCAGCAGCCCCTGGACTGATCCCTATGGCTACACCTTC.

The chain has TRBV14 and TRBJ2-7, with 12 bases identical to TRBD2. This CDR3 contains 13 residues. From germline, CDR1 is SGHDN and CDR2 FVKESK. Trimming at V came to 4 bases and at J to 12 bases, leaving 7 bases not matched to a gene. The CDR3 nucleotides read TGTGCCAGCAGCCCCTCACTAGCGGGGGGCCGGTACTTC. Amino acid sequence: CASSPSLAGGRYF.

The V gene is TRBV24-1, the J gene TRBJ2-7, with a tentative D call TRBD1 (5 bases). The CDR3 runs 17 residues. V lost 0 bases to trimming and J lost 4 bases, with 18 bases between them. Germline-derived CDR1 and CDR2 are KGHDR and SFDVKD. Here the CDR3 DNA reads TGTGCCACCAGTGATTTGATTCGCGGCAGGGTCCCATACGAGCAGTACTTC. This encodes CATSDLIRGRVPYEQYF.

The chain recombines TRBV9 with TRBJ2-3; 8 bases are shared with TRBD2. Germline assignment: CDR1 SGDLS and CDR2 YYNGEE. The V gene end was trimmed by 4 bases and the J gene end by 6 bases; junction bases not matched to a gene: 16. This CDR3 spans 17 amino acids. In DNA form, the CDR3 reads TGTGCCAGCAGCTTAGCCTCCGGGGGGGCCTTGGGCGATACGCAGTATTTT. It specifies CASSLASGGALGDTQYF.

This chain uses TRBV19 with TRBJ1-5; 8 nucleotides agree with TRBD1. Germline V lookup: CDR1 LNHDA, CDR2 SQIVND (reference sequence). V lost 0 bases, J lost 7 bases, and 8 bases stayed unmatched. The CDR3 covers 16 residues. The CDR3 here is CASSIEGQEIGQPQHF. In nucleotides, the CDR3 is TGTGCCAGTAGTATAGAGGGACAGGAGATTGGGCAGCCCCAGCATTTT.

The V and J genes are TRBV9 and TRBJ1-4; TRBD1 matches at 9 bases. The CDR3 is made up of 14 amino acids. Germline assignment: CDR1 SGDLS and CDR2 YYNGEE. The V and J ends lost 4 bases and 11 bases, in that order; junction bases with no gene match: 9. The CDR3 DNA reads TGTGCCAGCAGCCCCTTGGGGACAGGGAGTAAACTGTTTTTT. Its translation is CASSPLGTGSKLFF. Full variable domain (missing parts from reference TRBV9 and TRBJ1-4): DSGVTQTPKHLITATGQRVTLRCSPRSGDLSVYWYQQSLDQGLQFLIQYYNGEERAKGNILERFSAQQFPDLHSELNLSSLELGDSALYFCASSPLGTGSKLFFGSGTQLSVL.

The chain joins TRBV6-2 or TRBV6-3 to TRBJ1-1; 7 nucleotides agree with TRBD1. This CDR3 is built from 16 residues. Germline CDR1 and CDR2: MNHEY and SVGEGT. Trimming removed 3 bases from V and 4 bases from J; junction bases left unmatched: 11. The CDR3 nucleotides read TGTGCCAGCAGTTATCCCAGGGGGGAAGGGAGCACTGAAGCTTTCTTT. This sequence encodes CASSYPRGEGSTEAFF.

The chain links TRBV19 to TRBJ1-5; weak D call: TRBD1 (5 bases). The CDR3 is made up of 14 amino acids. The V end was cut by 4 bases, the J end by 7 bases, with 14 bases between. Germline-derived CDR1 and CDR2 are LNHDA and SQIVND (reference sequence). Written as DNA, the CDR3 is TGTGCCAGTAGTAGAACCCTCGACAGCCAGCCCCAGCATTTT. It translates to CASSRTLDSQPQHF. The variable domain in full, completed from reference TRBV19 and TRBJ1-5, reads DGGITQSPKYLFRKEGQNVTLSCEQNLNHDAMYWYRQDPGQGLRLIYYSQIVNDFQKGDIAEGYSVSREKKESFPLTVTSAQKNPTAFYLCASSRTLDSQPQHFGDGTRLSIL.

The V and J genes are TRBV10-3 and TRBJ2-2, with D possibly being TRBD1 (7 bases). This CDR3 region has 15 residues. Germline V gene sequence: CDR1 ENHRY, CDR2 SYGVKD. V shed 6 bases and J shed 5 bases, with 16 bases lying between them. The CDR3 protein is CAISNLTGRTGELFF. The CDR3 nucleotides are TGTGCCATCAGCAACTTGACAGGGAGGACCGGGGAGCTGTTTTTT.

The genes are TRBV11-2 and TRBJ2-1; D might be TRBD2 (6 bases). CDR3 length: 15 residues. CDR1 SGHAT and CDR2 FQNNGV come from the germline V gene. V was pared by 5 bases and J by 7 bases, with 18 bases between. As DNA, the CDR3 is TGTGCCAGCAGCCCCCAGGGTCTCGCGGGAAATGAGCAGTTCTTC. It is translated as CASSPQGLAGNEQFF. Full variable domain (outside the CDR3, taken from reference TRBV11-2 and TRBJ2-1): EAGVAQSPRYKIIEKRQSVAFWCNPISGHATLYWYQQILGQGPKLLIQFQNNGVVDDSQLPKDRFSAERLKGVDSTLKIQPAKLEDSAVYLCASSPQGLAGNEQFFGPGTRLTVL.

Turning to this clone: The junction and the germline gene differ at one end; a read error may be behind it. The chain has TRBV3-1 (or the pseudogene TRBV3-2) and TRBJ1-5; D remains unclear. This CDR3 contains 13 residues. Germline V gene data show CDR1 as LGHDT and CDR2 as YNNKEL (reference sequence). The CDR3 DNA reads TGTGCCAGCAGTATGAAAACCCCGGAGCTAATTTATTTT. It codes for CASSMKTPELIYF.

The gene calls are TRBV10-3 and TRBJ2-1; the D gene is possibly TRBD2 (5 bases). Trimming shortened V by 0 bases and J by 8 bases, and 11 bases separated the two germline ends. Germline CDR1 and CDR2: ENHRY and SYGVKD. The CDR3 totals 14 residues. The CDR3 coding sequence is TGTGCCATCAGTGAGTCTCCAGGAGGCTATGAGCAGTTCTTC. Translated: CAISESPGGYEQFF.

This clone was detected a few times. J is TRBJ1-2 and V is TRBV19; 7 bases agree with TRBD1. V was clipped by 4 bases and J by 4 bases; unmatched bases: 6. CDR3 length equals 14 residues. Germline V gene sequence: CDR1 LNHDA, CDR2 SQIVND (reference sequence). The CDR3 protein is CASSSDRDSYGYTF. CDR3 DNA sequence: TGTGCCAGTAGTAGTGATCGGGACAGCTATGGCTACACCTTC.

As to this clone: The CDR3 end shows no conserved phenylalanine or tryptophan, and so a read error is likely. The limits of the CDR3 on the DNA are not certain, so only TCRdb's listed CDR3 is given. The chain has TRBV21-1 and TRBJ1-1; TRBD1 is the table's D call, not checked against the DNA. TRBV21-1 is recorded as a pseudogene. 14 amino acids form the CDR3, both terminal residues included. CDR3 loop: CASSNLRDRGRGGV.

V gene TRBV24-1 combines with J gene TRBJ1-2; D gene uncertain. The CDR3 sequence is 13 residues long. The V and J ends lost 7 bases and 4 bases respectively, with 12 bases between them. CDR1 and CDR2 from the germline V gene are KGHDR and SFDVKD. The CDR3 sequence: CATSGSEGYGYTF. The CDR3, as DNA: TGTGCCACCAGCGGATCCGAGGGCTATGGCTACACCTTC.

This chain joins TRBV11-2 and TRBJ1-6; D is unclear. The CDR3 runs to 15 residues. Germline V gives CDR1 SGHAT, CDR2 FQNNGV. With 4 bases removed from V and 2 bases from J, the gap between germline ends came to 9 bases. The CDR3 protein is CASSSRRAYNSPLHF. The CDR3 bases are TGTGCCAGCAGCTCTCGACGGGCCTATAATTCACCCCTCCACTTT.

The V gene is TRBV4-1, the J gene TRBJ1-2; TRBD1 aligns across 12 bases. The CDR3 length is 17 residues. V lost 7 bases, J lost 2 bases, and 11 bases stayed unmatched. Germline CDR1 MGHRA, CDR2 YSYEKL. This CDR3 is CASTSGGGQGANYGYTF. The CDR3 bases are TGCGCCAGCACTTCGGGTGGGGGACAGGGGGCAAACTATGGCTACACCTTC.

CDR3 region: CASSPSSGANVLTF. CDR3 coding DNA: TGCGCCAGCAGCCCGAGCTCTGGGGCCAACGTCCTGACTTTC. The gene calls are TRBV5-1 and TRBJ2-6; D is uncertain. The CDR3 has 14 residues. Between the trimmed V and J ends, which lost 4 bases and 0 bases, there was a span of 5 bases. CDR1 is SGHRS and CDR2 is YFSETQ in the germline V gene. Full variable domain (remainder filled in from reference TRBV5-1 and TRBJ2-6): KAGVTQTPRYLIKTRGQQVTLSCSPISGHRSVSWYQQTPGQGLQFLFEYFSETQRNKGNFPGRFSGRQFSNSRSEMNVSTLELGDSALYLCASSPSSGANVLTFGAGSRLTVL.

V usage is TRBV19 and J usage is TRBJ1-5; tentative D call: TRBD1 (6 bases). V was pared by 7 bases and J by 6 bases, with 13 bases between. Germline values: CDR1 LNHDA, CDR2 SQIVND (reference sequence). The CDR3 length is 13 residues. The CDR3 DNA follows: TGTGCCAGTAATACAGGGAGAGGTCAGCCCCAGCATTTT. Encoded protein: CASNTGRGQPQHF.

For this clone: Other nucleotide sequences in the sample specify the same CDR3. The V and J genes are TRBV9 and TRBJ1-6; the match to TRBD1 covers 8 bases. V shed 3 bases and J 10 bases; nucleotides not matched to a gene: 6. Germline CDR1 is SGDLS and CDR2 is YYNGEE. This CDR3 comprises 14 residues. The DNA for the CDR3 is TGTGCCAGCAGCGCCGGGACAGGCTCATCACCCCTCCACTTT. Its translation is CASSAGTGSSPLHF.

V gene TRBV9 combines with J gene TRBJ2-2; 10 bases are shared with TRBD2. Germline CDR1 is SGDLS and CDR2 is YYNGEE. The CDR3 extends over 16 amino acids. Trimming removed 4 bases from V and 1 base from J; junction bases left unmatched: 4. CDR3 DNA sequence: TGTGCCAGCAGCACCCGACTAGCGGGGAACACCGGGGAGCTGTTTTTT. It specifies CASSTRLAGNTGELFF.

The chain combines TRBV6-5 with TRBJ2-3; D not certain. The CDR3 runs 14 residues. Germline loops: CDR1 MNHEY, CDR2 SVGAGI. The V end was cut by 7 bases, the J end by 2 bases, with 13 bases between. This chain's CDR3 is CASKRDSNTDTQYF. CDR3 sequence (DNA): TGTGCCAGCAAAAGAGACTCCAACACAGATACGCAGTATTTT.